The clone carrying this T cell receptor (beta chain) was seen a few times. Its antigen is unidentified. From germline, CDR1 is LNHDA and CDR2 SQIVND (reference sequence). V was pared by 9 bases and J by 3 bases, with 6 bases of the junction left unmatched. The CDR3 covers 14 residues. The sample comes from a study of T-cell memory formation after mild COVID-19. The wider study: TCR clusters were mostly donor specific.

General study findings and limits: Pre-infection memory contained some responding clones, which suggested that cross-reactive memory had joined.

TCRdb redid the calling of the 5' RACE reads with MiXCR, one entry per CDR3 protein. The sample has about 540,000 distinct CDR3 sequences, 20% seen once. The receptor was derived from an adult woman who had mild COVID-19 (a few samples of this study predate the infection). Cell type and time point are not known. This chain connects TRBV19 to TRBJ2-2; 8 bases are shared with TRBD1. Sequenced input: PBMCs or a T cell subset sorted from them (not recorded which). The CDR3 bases are TGTGCCAGCCAGTCAGGGGGCCACACCGGGGAGCTGTTTTTT. Translating it yields CASQSGGHTGELFF.